This TCR beta chain was sequenced for a study of T cell repertoires in cytomegalovirus infection. The wider study: Matching HLA type and CMV infection were both indicated by public TCR beta signatures.

Each CDR3 protein is one row after TCRdb ran MiXCR on the reads. The table includes some 68,000 distinct CDR3 sequences, 22% detected once. This clonotype was seen many times. Its antigen is unidentified. The CDR3 length is 15 residues. Germline loops: CDR1 SGHTA, CDR2 FQGNSA. Trimming removed 4 bases from V and 5 bases from J; junction bases left unmatched: 2. What was sequenced was PBMCs, sequenced either directly or after in vitro stimulation (not recorded which). The clonotype was recovered from a human donor in good health (CMV status not recorded). Some clones in this sample may be carry-over from other donors' samples. J is TRBJ2-5 and V is TRBV7-2; the match to TRBD2 covers 15 bases. The CDR3 protein is CASSSGTSGRETQYF. The CDR3 region has the DNA TGTGCCAGCAGCTCGGGGACTAGCGGGAGGGAGACCCAGTACTTC.